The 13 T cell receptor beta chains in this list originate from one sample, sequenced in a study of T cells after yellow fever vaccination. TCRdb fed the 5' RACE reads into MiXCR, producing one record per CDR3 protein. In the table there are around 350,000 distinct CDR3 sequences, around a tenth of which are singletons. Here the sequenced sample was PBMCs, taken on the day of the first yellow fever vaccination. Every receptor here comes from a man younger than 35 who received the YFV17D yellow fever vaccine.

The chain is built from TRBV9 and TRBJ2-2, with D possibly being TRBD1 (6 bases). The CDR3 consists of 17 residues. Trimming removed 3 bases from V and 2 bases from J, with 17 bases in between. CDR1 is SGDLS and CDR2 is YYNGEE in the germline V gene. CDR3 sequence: CASSDRDTLANTGELFF. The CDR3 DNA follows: TGTGCCAGCAGCGACCGGGACACCTTGGCCAACACCGGGGAGCTGTTTTTT.

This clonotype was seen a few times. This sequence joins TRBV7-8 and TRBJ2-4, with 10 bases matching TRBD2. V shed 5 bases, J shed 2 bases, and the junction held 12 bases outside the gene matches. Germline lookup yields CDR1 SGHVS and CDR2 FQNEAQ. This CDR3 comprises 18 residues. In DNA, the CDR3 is TGTGCCAGCAGCCTGGCTCTAGCGGGGGTCGGTACCAAAAACATTCAGTACTTC. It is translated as CASSLALAGVGTKNIQYF.

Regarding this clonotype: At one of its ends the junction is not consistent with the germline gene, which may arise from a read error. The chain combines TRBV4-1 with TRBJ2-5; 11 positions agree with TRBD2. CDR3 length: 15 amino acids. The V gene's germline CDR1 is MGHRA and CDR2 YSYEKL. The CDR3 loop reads CASSQERNLAGGRVF. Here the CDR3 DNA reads TGCGCCAGCAGCCAAGAGCGTAACCTAGCGGGGGGCCGGGTCTTC.

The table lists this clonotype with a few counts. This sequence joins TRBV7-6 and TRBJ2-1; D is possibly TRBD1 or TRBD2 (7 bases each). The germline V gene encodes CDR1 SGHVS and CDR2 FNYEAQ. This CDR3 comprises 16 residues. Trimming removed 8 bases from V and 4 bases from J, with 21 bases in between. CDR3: CASASRGGTAYNEQFF. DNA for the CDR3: TGTGCCAGCGCCTCAAGGGGGGGGACAGCTTACAATGAGCAGTTCTTC.

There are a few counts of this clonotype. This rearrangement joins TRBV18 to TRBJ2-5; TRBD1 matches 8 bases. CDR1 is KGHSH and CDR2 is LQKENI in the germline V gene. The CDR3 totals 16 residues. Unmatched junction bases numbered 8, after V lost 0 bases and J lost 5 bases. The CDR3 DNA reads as TGTGCCAGCTCACCACCGCAGGGGGCAATGACGGAGACCCAGTACTTC. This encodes CASSPPQGAMTETQYF.

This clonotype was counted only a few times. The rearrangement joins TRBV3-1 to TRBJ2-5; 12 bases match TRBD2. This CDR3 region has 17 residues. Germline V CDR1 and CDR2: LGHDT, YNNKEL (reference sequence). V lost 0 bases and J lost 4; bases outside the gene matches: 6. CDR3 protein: CASSQDRGLAGAETQYF. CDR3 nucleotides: TGTGCCAGCAGCCAAGATCGGGGACTAGCGGGTGCAGAGACCCAGTACTTC.

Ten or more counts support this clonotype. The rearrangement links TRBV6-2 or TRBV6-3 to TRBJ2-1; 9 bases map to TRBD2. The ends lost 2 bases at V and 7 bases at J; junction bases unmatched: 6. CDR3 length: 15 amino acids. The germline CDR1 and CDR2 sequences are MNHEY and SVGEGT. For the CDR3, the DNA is TGTGCCAGCAGTTACACCGGTAGCGGGGGTAATGAGCAGTTCTTC. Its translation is CASSYTGSGGNEQFF.

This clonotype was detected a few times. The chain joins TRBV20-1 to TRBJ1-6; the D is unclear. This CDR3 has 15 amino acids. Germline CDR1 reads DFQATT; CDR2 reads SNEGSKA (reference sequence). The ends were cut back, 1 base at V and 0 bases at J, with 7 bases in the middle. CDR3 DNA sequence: TGCAGTGCTAGAGGGGAGAGCTCCTATAATTCACCCCTCCACTTT. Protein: CSARGESSYNSPLHF.

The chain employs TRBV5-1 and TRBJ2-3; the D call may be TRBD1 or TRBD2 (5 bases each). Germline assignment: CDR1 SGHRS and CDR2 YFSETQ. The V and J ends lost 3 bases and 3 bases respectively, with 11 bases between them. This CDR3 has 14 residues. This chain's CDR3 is CASSSLGATDTQYF. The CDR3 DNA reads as TGCGCCAGCAGCTCTCTCGGGGCGACAGATACGCAGTATTTT.

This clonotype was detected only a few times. The CDR3 DNA sequence: TGTGCCAGCAGCCCCGGAGCTCGCGGGGGGCCTCAAGAGACCCAGTACTTC. Protein sequence: CASSPGARGGPQETQYF. The chain has TRBV7-2 and TRBJ2-5; 8 nucleotides agree with TRBD2. Germline V gene sequence: CDR1 SGHTA, CDR2 FQGNSA. The CDR3 covers 17 residues. J was trimmed by 2 bases and V by 5 bases; bases with no gene match: 13.

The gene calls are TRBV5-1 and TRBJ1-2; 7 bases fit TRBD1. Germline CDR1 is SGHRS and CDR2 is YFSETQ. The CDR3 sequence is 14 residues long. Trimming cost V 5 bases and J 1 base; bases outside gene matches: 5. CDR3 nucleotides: TGCGCCAGCAGTGGGGGGACAGATAACTATGGCTACACCTTC. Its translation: CASSGGTDNYGYTF.

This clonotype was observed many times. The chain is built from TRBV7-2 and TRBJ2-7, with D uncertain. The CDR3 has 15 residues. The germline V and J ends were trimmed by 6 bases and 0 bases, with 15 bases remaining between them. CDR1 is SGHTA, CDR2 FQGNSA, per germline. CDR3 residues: CASSLDGTSSYEQYF. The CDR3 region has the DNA TGTGCCAGCAGTCTGGACGGCACGAGCTCCTACGAGCAGTACTTC.

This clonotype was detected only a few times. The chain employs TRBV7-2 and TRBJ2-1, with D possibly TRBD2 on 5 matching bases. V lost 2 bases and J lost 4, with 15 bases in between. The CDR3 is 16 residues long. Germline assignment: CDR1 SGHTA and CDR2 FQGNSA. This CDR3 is CASSLSSGPGYNEQFF. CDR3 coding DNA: TGTGCCAGCAGCTTAAGTAGTGGCCCGGGATACAATGAGCAGTTCTTC.